Reported below is one TCR beta chain. Its antigen is not identified. The data were obtained in a study of monozygotic twins with inflammatory bowel disease. The study's findings and limits: IBD patients showed reduced TCRbeta diversity (inverse Simpson) versus healthy co-twins.

With no T cell sorting beforehand, total RNA was isolated from whole blood. Reanalyzing the 5' RACE reads, TCRdb keeps one entry per CDR3 protein, without DNA. Its table records about 160,000 distinct CDR3 sequences. The sequencing sample was made of blood. The source is a human donor with ulcerative colitis or Crohn's disease, or a healthy co-twin of an affected twin (not recorded which).

CDR3 region: CASSQALAASYGYTF. The rearrangement joins TRBV4-3 to TRBJ1-2; TCRdb indicates TRBD1, and absent DNA this call remains unverified. This CDR3 comprises 15 residues. The germline V gene encodes CDR1 LGHNA and CDR2 YSLEER.